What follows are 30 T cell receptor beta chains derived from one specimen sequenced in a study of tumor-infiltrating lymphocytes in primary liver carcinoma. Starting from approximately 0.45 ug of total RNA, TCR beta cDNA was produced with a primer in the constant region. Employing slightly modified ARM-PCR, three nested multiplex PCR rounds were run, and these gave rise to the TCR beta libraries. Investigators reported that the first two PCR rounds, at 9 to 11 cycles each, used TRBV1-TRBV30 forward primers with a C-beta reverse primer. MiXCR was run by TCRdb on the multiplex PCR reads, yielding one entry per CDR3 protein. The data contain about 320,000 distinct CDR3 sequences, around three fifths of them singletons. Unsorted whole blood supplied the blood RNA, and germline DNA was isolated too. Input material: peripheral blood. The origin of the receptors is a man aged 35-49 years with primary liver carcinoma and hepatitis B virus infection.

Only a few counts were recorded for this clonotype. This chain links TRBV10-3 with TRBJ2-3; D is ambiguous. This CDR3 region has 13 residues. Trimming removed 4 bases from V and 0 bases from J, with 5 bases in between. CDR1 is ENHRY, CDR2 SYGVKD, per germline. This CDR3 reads CAISAPSTDTQYF. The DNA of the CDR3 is TGTGCCATCAGTGCTCCCAGCACAGATACGCAGTATTTT.

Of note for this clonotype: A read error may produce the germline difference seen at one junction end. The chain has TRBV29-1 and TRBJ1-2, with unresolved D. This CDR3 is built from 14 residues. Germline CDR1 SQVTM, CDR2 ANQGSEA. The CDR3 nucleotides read TGCAGTGTTGATAACAGCGGAATCATCTTTGGCTACACCTTC. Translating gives CSVDNSGIIFGYTF.

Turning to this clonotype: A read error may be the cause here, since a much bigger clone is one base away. DNA of the CDR3: TGTACCAGCAGCTTTCGTTTCACTAGCGGTTCCTTCTCCTACAATGAGCAGTTCTTC. This translates into CTSSFRFTSGSFSYNEQFF. The V call is TRBV5-6, the J call TRBJ2-1; 8 bases fit TRBD2. There are 19 residues in the CDR3. Germline V lookup: CDR1 SGHDT, CDR2 YYEEEE.

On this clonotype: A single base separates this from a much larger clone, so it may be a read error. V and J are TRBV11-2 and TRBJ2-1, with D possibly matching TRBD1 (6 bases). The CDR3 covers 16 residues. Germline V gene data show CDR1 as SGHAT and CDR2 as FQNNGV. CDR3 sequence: CTSSLRGKSSYNEQFF. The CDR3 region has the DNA TGTACCAGCAGCTTAAGGGGGAAAAGCTCCTACAATGAGCAGTTCTTC.

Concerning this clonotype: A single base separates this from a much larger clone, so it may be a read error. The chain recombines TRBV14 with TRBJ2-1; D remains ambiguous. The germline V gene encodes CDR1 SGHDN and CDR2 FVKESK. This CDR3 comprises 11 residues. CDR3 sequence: CASGMGNEHFF. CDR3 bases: TGTGCCAGCGGAATGGGCAATGAGCATTTCTTC.

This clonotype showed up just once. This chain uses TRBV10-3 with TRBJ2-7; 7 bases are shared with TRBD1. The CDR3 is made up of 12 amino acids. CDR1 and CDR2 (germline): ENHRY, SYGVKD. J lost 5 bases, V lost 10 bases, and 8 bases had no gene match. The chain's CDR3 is CATRTGFDEQYV. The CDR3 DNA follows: TGTGCCACCCGGACAGGTTTCGACGAGCAGTACGTC.

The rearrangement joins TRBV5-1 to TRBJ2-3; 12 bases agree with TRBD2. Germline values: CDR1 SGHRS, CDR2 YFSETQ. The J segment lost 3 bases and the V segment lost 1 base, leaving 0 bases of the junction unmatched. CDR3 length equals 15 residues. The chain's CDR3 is CASSLTSGRTDTQYF. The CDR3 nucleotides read TGCGCCAGCAGCTTGACTAGCGGGAGGACAGATACGCAGTATTTT.

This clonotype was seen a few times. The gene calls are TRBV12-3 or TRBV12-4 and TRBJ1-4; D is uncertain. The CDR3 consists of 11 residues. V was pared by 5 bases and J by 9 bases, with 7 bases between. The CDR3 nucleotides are TGTGCCAGCAGTGCCACCCAAAAACTGTTTTTT. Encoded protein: CASSATQKLFF.

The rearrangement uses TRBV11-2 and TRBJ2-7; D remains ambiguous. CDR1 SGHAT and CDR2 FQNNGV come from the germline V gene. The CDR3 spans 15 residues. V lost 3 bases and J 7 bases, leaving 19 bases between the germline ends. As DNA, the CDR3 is TGTGCCAGCAGCTTGGGAATAAGGCTTACGGAAGAGCAGTACTTC. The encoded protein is CASSLGIRLTEEQYF.

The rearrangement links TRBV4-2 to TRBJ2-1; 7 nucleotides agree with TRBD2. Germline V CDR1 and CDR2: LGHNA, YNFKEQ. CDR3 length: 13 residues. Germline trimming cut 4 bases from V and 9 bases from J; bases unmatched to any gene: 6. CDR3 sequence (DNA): TGTGCCAGCAGCCTGGAGCGGGGATTTGAGCAGTTCTTC. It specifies CASSLERGFEQFF.

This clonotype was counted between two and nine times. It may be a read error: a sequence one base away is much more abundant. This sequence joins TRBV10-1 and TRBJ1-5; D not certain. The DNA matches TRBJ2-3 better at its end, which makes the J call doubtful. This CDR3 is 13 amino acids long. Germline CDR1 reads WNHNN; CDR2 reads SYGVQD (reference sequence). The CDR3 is CASSEIGNQPQYF. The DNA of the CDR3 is TGCGCCAGCAGTGAGATAGGCAATCAGCCCCAGTATTTT.

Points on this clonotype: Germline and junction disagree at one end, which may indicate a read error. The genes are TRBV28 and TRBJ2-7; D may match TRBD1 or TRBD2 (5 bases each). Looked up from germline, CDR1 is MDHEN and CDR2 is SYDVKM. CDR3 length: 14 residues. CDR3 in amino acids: CASSGGPRRYGQYF. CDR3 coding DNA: TGTGCCAGCAGTGGGGGACCGAGGAGATACGGGCAGTACTTC.

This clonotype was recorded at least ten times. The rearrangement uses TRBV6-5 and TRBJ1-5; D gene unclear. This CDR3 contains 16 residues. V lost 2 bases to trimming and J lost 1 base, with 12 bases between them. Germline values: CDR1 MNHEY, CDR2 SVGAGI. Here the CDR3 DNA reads TGTGCCAGCAGTTACCAGTCCCCGTCGAGCAATCAGCCCCAGCATTTT. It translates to CASSYQSPSSNQPQHF.

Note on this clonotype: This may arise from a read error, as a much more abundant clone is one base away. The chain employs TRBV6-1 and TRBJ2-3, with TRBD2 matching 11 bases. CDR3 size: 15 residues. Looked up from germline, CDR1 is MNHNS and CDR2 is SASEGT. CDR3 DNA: TGTGTCAGCAGTGAGGGGACTAGCGGCTGGGATACGCAGTATTTT. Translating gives CVSSEGTSGWDTQYF.

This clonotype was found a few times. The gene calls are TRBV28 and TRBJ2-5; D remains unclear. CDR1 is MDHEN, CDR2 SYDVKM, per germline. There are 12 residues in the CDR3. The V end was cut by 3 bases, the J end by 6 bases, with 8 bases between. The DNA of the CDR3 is TGTGCCAGCAGTTTGCTGTCGCAGACCCAGTACTTC. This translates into CASSLLSQTQYF.

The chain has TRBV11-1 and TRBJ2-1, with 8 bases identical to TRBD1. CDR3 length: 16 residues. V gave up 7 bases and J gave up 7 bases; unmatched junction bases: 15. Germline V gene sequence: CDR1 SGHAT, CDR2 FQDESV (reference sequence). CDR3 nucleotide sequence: TGTGCCAGCATGTCATCCCGAGACAGGGGCTTAAATGAGCAGTTCTTC. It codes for CASMSSRDRGLNEQFF.

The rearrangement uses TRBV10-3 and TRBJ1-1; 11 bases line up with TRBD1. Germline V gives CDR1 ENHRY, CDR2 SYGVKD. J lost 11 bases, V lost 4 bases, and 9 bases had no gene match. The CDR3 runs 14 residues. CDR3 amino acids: CAISGWTGGAWAFF. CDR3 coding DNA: TGTGCCATCAGTGGTTGGACAGGGGGCGCGTGGGCTTTCTTT.

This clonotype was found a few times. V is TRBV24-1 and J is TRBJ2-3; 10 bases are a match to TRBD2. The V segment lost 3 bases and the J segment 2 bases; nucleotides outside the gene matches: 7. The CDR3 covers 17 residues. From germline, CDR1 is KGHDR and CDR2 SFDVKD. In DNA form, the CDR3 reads TGTGCCACCAGTGATGTACCTAGCGGGAGAAACACAGATACGCAGTATTTT. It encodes CATSDVPSGRNTDTQYF.

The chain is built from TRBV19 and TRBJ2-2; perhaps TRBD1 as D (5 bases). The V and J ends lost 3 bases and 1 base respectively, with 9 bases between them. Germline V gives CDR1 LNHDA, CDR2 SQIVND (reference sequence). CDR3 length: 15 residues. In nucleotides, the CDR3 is TGTGCCAGTAGTATGGGGCAGATGAACACCGGGGAGCTGTTTTTT. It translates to CASSMGQMNTGELFF.

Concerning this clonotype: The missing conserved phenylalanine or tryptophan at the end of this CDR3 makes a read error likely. The CDR3: CASSPFDGRNQPQHS. CDR3 DNA sequence: TGCGCCAGCAGCCCGTTTGATGGGCGCAATCAGCCTCAGCATTCT. This chain connects TRBV5-1 to TRBJ1-5; D gene ambiguous. The CDR3 runs 15 residues. From germline, CDR1 is SGHRS and CDR2 YFSETQ.

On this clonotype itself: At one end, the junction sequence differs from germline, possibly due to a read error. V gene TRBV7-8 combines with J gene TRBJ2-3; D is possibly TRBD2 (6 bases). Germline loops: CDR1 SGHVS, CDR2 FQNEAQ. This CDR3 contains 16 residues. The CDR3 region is CASSLAPGQGKDTPYF. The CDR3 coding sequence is TGTGCCAGCAGCCTAGCGCCGGGTCAGGGCAAAGATACGCCGTATTTT. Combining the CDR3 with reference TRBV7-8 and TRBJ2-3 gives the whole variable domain GAGVSQSPRYKVAKRGQDVALRCDPISGHVSLFWYQQALGQGPEFLTYFQNEAQLDKSGLPSDRFFAERPEGSVSTLKIQRTQQEDSAVYLCASSLAPGQGKDTPYFGPGTRLTVL.

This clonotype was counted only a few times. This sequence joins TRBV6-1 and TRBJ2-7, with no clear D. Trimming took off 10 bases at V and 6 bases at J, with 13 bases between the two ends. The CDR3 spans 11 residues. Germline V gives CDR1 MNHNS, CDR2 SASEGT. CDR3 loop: CAITYFGEQYF. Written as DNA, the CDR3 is TGTGCCATCACGTACTTCGGCGAGCAGTACTTC.

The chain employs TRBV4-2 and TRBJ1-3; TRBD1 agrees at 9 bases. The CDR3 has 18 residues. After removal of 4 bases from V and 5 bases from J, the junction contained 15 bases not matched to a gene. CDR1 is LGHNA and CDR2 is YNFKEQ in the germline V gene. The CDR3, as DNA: TGTGCCAGCAGCCGGGAACCAATAAGGACAGGGGCTAGAAACACCATATATTTT. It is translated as CASSREPIRTGARNTIYF.

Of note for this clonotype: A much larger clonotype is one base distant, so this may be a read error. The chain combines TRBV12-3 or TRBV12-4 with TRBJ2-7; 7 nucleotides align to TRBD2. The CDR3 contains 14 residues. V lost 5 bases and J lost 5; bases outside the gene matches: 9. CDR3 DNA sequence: TGTGCCAGCAGTCCCTTCGGGGGGTGGGACGAGCAGTACTTC. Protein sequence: CASSPFGGWDEQYF.

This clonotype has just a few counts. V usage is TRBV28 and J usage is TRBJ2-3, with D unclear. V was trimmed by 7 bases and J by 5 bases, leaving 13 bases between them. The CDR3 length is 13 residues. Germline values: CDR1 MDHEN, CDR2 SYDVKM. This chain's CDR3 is CASTPGTQDTQYF. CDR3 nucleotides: TGTGCCAGCACCCCCGGTACGCAAGATACGCAGTATTTT.

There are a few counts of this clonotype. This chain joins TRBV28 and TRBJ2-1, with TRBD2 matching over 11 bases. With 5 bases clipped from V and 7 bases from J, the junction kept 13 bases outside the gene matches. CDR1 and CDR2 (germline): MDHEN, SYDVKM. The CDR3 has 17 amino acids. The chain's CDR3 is CASSPPRGSGRENEQFF. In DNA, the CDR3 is TGTGCCAGCAGTCCACCCCGTGGTAGCGGGAGGGAAAATGAGCAGTTCTTC. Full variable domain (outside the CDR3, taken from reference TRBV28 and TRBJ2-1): DVKVTQSSRYLVKRTGEKVFLECVQDMDHENMFWYRQDPGLGLRLIYFSYDVKMKEKGDIPEGYSVSREKKERFSLILESASTNQTSMYLCASSPPRGSGRENEQFFGPGTRLTVL.

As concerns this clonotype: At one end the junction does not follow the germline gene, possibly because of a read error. CDR3 in amino acids: CASSAGTREIQYF. CDR3 nucleotide sequence: TGTGCCAGCAGCGCTGGCACCCGGGAGATCCAGTACTTC. The rearrangement joins TRBV11-2 to TRBJ2-5, with D perhaps TRBD2 (6 bases). The CDR3 extends over 13 amino acids. The V gene's germline CDR1 is SGHAT and CDR2 FQNNGV.

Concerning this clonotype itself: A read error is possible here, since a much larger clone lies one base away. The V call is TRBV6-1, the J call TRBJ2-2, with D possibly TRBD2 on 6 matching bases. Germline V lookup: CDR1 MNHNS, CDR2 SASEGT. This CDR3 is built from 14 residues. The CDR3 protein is CASVTRTNTGELFF. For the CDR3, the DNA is TGTGCCAGCGTTACCCGGACTAACACGGGGGAGCTGTTTTTT.

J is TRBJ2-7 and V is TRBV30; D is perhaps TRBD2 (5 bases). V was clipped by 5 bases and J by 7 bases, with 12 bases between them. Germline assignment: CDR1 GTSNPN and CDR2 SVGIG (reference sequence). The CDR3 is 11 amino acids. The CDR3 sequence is CAWGGSGEQYF. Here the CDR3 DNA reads TGTGCCTGGGGTGGTTCGGGGGAGCAGTACTTC. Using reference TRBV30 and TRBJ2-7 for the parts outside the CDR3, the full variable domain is SQTIHQWPATLVQPVGSPLSLECTVEGTSNPNLYWYRQAAGRGLQLLFYSVGIGQISSEVPQNLSASRPQDRQFILSSKKLLLSDSGFYLCAWGGSGEQYFGPGTRLTVT.

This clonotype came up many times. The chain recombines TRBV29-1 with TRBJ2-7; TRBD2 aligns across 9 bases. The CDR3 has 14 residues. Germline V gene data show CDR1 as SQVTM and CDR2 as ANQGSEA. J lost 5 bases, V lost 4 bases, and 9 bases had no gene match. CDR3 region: CSVARGVAGDEQYF. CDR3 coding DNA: TGCAGCGTTGCCAGAGGAGTAGCGGGAGACGAGCAGTACTTC.